The 20 T cell receptor beta chains below were found in one sample sequenced in a study of human T cells and chemical hapten exposure. Regarding time point: pre-sensitization, week 0. Treatment defined: therapeutic diphenylcyclopropenone sensitization with weekly scalp DPC. TCRdb re-called the RACE reads with MiXCR, one entry per CDR3 protein. The sample carries about 80,000 distinct CDR3 sequences, around 13% recorded once. Source: whole blood, taken in connection with sensitization to the hapten diphenylcyclopropenone (DPC). The receptors come from a woman between 45 and 60 years old with alopecia areata. Some clones in this sample may be carry-over from other donors' samples.

The V call is TRBV7-9, the J call TRBJ2-5; D is ambiguous. Trimming removed 6 bases from V and 5 bases from J, with 10 bases in between. Germline V gene data show CDR1 as SEHNR and CDR2 as FQNEAQ (reference sequence). There are 12 residues in the CDR3. CDR3 nucleotides: TGTGCCAGCAGAGGGTCGGCGGAGACCCAGTACTTC. As protein: CASRGSAETQYF.

In this sample, this clonotype turned up many times. V and J are TRBV5-1 and TRBJ2-3, with D possibly TRBD2 on 6 matching bases. This CDR3 has 13 residues. The germline CDR1 and CDR2 sequences are SGHRS and YFSETQ. Trimming took 3 bases from V and 5 from J, leaving 10 bases between them. The CDR3 DNA sequence: TGCGCCAGCAGCTCTCGACTAGGAGATACGCAGTATTTT. It specifies CASSSRLGDTQYF.

The chain uses TRBV5-1 and TRBJ2-2; TRBD2 is a possible D gene (5 bases). Germline loops: CDR1 SGHRS, CDR2 YFSETQ. The CDR3 contains 16 residues. V dropped 0 bases and J dropped 2 bases, with 11 bases sitting between them. The CDR3 DNA reads TGCGCCAGCAGCTTGGGCACTAGTGTAAACACCGGGGAGCTGTTTTTT. Encoded protein: CASSLGTSVNTGELFF. The whole variable domain, remainder taken from reference TRBV5-1 and TRBJ2-2, is KAGVTQTPRYLIKTRGQQVTLSCSPISGHRSVSWYQQTPGQGLQFLFEYFSETQRNKGNFPGRFSGRQFSNSRSEMNVSTLELGDSALYLCASSLGTSVNTGELFFGEGSRLTVL.

There are a few counts of this clonotype. V is TRBV29-1 and J is TRBJ2-1; D possibly corresponds to TRBD1 (6 bases). CDR1 and CDR2 (germline): SQVTM, ANQGSEA. CDR3 length: 14 residues. Trimming took 2 bases from V and 8 from J, leaving 16 bases between them. The CDR3 bases are TGCAGCGTTGAACGGGATTGGACAGAGTATGAGCAGTTCTTC. Its protein product is CSVERDWTEYEQFF.

A note on this clonotype: A much larger clonotype is one base distant, so this may be a read error. The chain uses TRBV28 and TRBJ1-5; unclear D gene. Germline V lookup: CDR1 MDHEN, CDR2 SYDVKM. CDR3 length: 12 amino acids. The CDR3 here is CTSKGSNQPQHF. The CDR3 bases are TGTACCAGTAAAGGTTCGAATCAGCCCCAGCATTTT.

This chain joins TRBV20-1 and TRBJ2-7; TRBD2 matches at 9 bases. CDR3 length equals 15 residues. The ends lost 5 bases at V and 4 bases at J; junction bases unmatched: 12. Germline V gene sequence: CDR1 DFQATT, CDR2 SNEGSKA (reference sequence). The DNA for the CDR3 is TGCAGTGCTTTTAGCGGGAGTGGGTCTCCGTACGAGCAGTACTTC. Translation: CSAFSGSGSPYEQYF.

This chain joins TRBV28 and TRBJ2-3; 8 bases are shared with TRBD2. This CDR3 contains 16 residues. J gave up 4 bases and V 6 bases, and 12 bases lay outside the gene matches. Per the germline V gene, CDR1 is MDHEN and CDR2 is SYDVKM. CDR3 sequence: CASSQNGRGVADTQYF. CDR3 coding DNA: TGTGCCAGCAGCCAGAACGGGAGGGGGGTGGCAGATACGCAGTATTTT.

The chain combines TRBV28 with TRBJ2-1, with no clear D. Germline CDR1 and CDR2: MDHEN and SYDVKM. V lost 2 bases and J lost 5, with 10 bases in between. The CDR3 has 14 amino acids. The DNA for the CDR3 is TGTGCCAGCAGTTTACGGTCTTACAACAATGAGCAGTTCTTC. It codes for CASSLRSYNNEQFF. Combining the CDR3 with reference TRBV28 and TRBJ2-1 gives the whole variable domain DVKVTQSSRYLVKRTGEKVFLECVQDMDHENMFWYRQDPGLGLRLIYFSYDVKMKEKGDIPEGYSVSREKKERFSLILESASTNQTSMYLCASSLRSYNNEQFFGPGTRLTVL.

This clonotype appeared many times. V usage is TRBV7-2 and J usage is TRBJ2-7, with TRBD2 matching 10 bases. CDR3 length: 15 residues. CDR1 is SGHTA, CDR2 FQGNSA, per germline. J was trimmed by 4 bases and V by 2 bases; bases with no gene match: 5. CDR3 protein: CASSLRLAGFYEQYF. The DNA of the CDR3 is TGTGCCAGCAGCTTAAGACTAGCGGGTTTTTACGAGCAGTACTTC.

The chain uses TRBV4-1 and TRBJ1-2; D may be TRBD1 (6 bases). This CDR3 has 13 residues. Trimming cost V 1 base and J 6 bases, with 9 bases left between them. Germline V gives CDR1 MGHRA, CDR2 YSYEKL. CDR3 coding DNA: TGCGCCAGCAGCCAAGTTGAGGGGGATGGCTACACCTTC. Encoded protein: CASSQVEGDGYTF.

This clonotype was observed a handful of times. The rearrangement joins TRBV5-6 to TRBJ2-5, with TRBD2 matching over 8 bases. In germline, CDR1 is SGHDT, CDR2 YYEEEE. V shed 4 bases and J 5 bases; nucleotides not matched to a gene: 16. This CDR3 contains 17 residues. CDR3 DNA: TGTGCCAGCAGCCTACTATCGGGAGCTAGCGGGCGGGAGACCCAGTACTTC. This sequence encodes CASSLLSGASGRETQYF.

The V call is TRBV19, the J call TRBJ2-3; D possibly matches TRBD1 or TRBD2 (5 bases each). V dropped 9 bases and J dropped 4 bases, with 17 bases sitting between them. This CDR3 is 14 amino acids long. Germline V gene lookup returns CDR1 LNHDA and CDR2 SQIVND (reference sequence). The DNA for the CDR3 is TGTGCCAGCCGGGACCCAGGTTCTTCAGATACGCAGTATTTT. It translates to CASRDPGSSDTQYF. Drawing the rest from reference TRBV19 and TRBJ2-3, the complete variable domain is DGGITQSPKYLFRKEGQNVTLSCEQNLNHDAMYWYRQDPGQGLRLIYYSQIVNDFQKGDIAEGYSVSREKKESFPLTVTSAQKNPTAFYLCASRDPGSSDTQYFGPGTRLTVL.

V is TRBV6-6 and J is TRBJ2-3; D is undetermined. Germline-derived CDR1 and CDR2 are MNHNY and SVGAGI (reference sequence). The CDR3 consists of 15 residues. Between the trimmed V and J ends, which lost 2 bases and 0 bases, there was a span of 9 bases. The CDR3 region has the DNA TGTGCCAGCAGTTACCTGTCTAGGAGCACAGATACGCAGTATTTT. Protein sequence: CASSYLSRSTDTQYF.

The sample holds a few counts of this clonotype. V and J are TRBV29-1 and TRBJ2-7; 8 bases fit TRBD1. V gave up 1 base and J gave up 5 bases; unmatched junction bases: 7. Germline V gives CDR1 SQVTM, CDR2 ANQGSEA. The length of the CDR3 is 14 residues. CDR3 sequence reads: CSVEGRGRTHEQYF. The CDR3 coding sequence is TGCAGCGTTGAAGGCAGGGGGCGAACCCACGAGCAGTACTTC.

The table lists this clonotype with a few counts. The rearrangement links TRBV18 to TRBJ1-6; 8 bases fit TRBD1. The V gene's germline CDR1 is KGHSH and CDR2 LQKENI. J lost 6 bases, V lost 3 bases, and 1 base had no gene match. The CDR3 is made up of 14 amino acids. The chain's CDR3 is CASSPDRANSPLHF. CDR3 coding DNA: TGTGCCAGCTCACCGGACAGGGCTAATTCACCCCTCCACTTT.

This chain's CDR3 is CASSRTSGHSSYNEQFF. DNA of the CDR3: TGTGCCAGCAGCCGGACTAGCGGGCATAGCTCCTACAATGAGCAGTTCTTC. The rearrangement uses TRBV6-1 and TRBJ2-1; 11 bases are a match to TRBD2. This CDR3 is built from 17 residues. Trimming took 6 bases from V and 0 from J; bases not matched to a gene: 7. Germline V CDR1 and CDR2: MNHNS, SASEGT.

The CDR3 coding sequence is TGTGCCAGCAACCCCAGACAGGGCGATACCAATCAGCCCCAGCATTTT. This translates into CASNPRQGDTNQPQHF. The chain employs TRBV6-6 and TRBJ1-5; TRBD1 matches at 7 bases. Germline CDR1 reads MNHNY; CDR2 reads SVGAGI (reference sequence). There are 16 residues in the CDR3. V shed 7 bases, J shed 3 bases, and the junction held 12 bases outside the gene matches.

A few counts support this clonotype. The rearrangement joins TRBV20-1 to TRBJ1-1, with D possibly matching TRBD1 (6 bases). Between the trimmed V and J ends, which lost 6 bases and 9 bases, there was a span of 17 bases. Germline CDR1 reads DFQATT; CDR2 reads SNEGSKA (reference sequence). CDR3 length equals 12 residues. The CDR3 region is CSATPGDLKAFF. The CDR3, as DNA: TGCAGTGCAACCCCAGGGGACTTAAAAGCTTTCTTT.

This chain connects TRBV7-2 to TRBJ2-7; D gene unclear. Per germline, CDR1 SGHTA and CDR2 FQGNSA. The CDR3 covers 16 residues. Trimming left V 1 base short and J 1 base short, with 14 bases between. The CDR3 loop reads CASSLGPGLLSYEQYF. For the CDR3, the DNA is TGTGCCAGCAGCTTAGGTCCCGGGCTCCTGTCCTACGAGCAGTACTTC.

The table lists this clonotype with a few counts. The chain uses TRBV20-1 and TRBJ2-7, with D possibly TRBD1 on 5 matching bases. Trimming left V 1 base short and J 2 bases short, with 18 bases between. CDR3 size: 16 residues. Germline CDR1 reads DFQATT; CDR2 reads SNEGSKA (reference sequence). The CDR3 protein is CSARALASQGTYEQYF. DNA for the CDR3: TGCAGTGCTAGAGCCCTCGCGAGTCAGGGAACCTACGAGCAGTACTTC.